The entry below gives a single T cell receptor beta chain sequence along with its context. This specimen comes from a study of blood T cells in healthy people across ages. For the second PCR, which ran for 7 to 11 cycles, a sample-barcoded 5' primer and a J-beta primer mix were used. TCRdb independently ran MiXCR on the 5' RACE reads; one entry per CDR3 protein. This sample has hundreds of thousands of distinct CDR3 sequences, with 52% found just once. The ends were cut back, 1 base at V and 1 base at J, with 20 bases in the middle. CDR1 is SGHTA and CDR2 is FQGNSA in the germline V gene. The CDR3 contains 18 residues.

Specimen: blood. This clonotype was sampled from a woman aged 80 or over in good health. This chain uses TRBV7-2 with TRBJ2-7; perhaps TRBD2 as D (7 bases). The CDR3 is CASSLGGRGAVLSYEQYF. In DNA, the CDR3 is TGTGCCAGCAGCTTAGGGGGACGGGGGGCGGTTTTGTCCTACGAGCAGTACTTC.